A selection of T cell receptor beta chains follows, all from one sample in a study of shared clonotypes between healthy human individuals. Sequencing used immunoSEQ multiplex PCR; TCRdb keeps in-frame clones, though not all of them. This sample has more than 2 million clones; more than 90% occur once, and the top ten carry around 0.13%. The sequenced sample consisted of naive CD4+ T cells sorted from blood. These TCRs come from a man between 18 and 29 years old in good health. Each CDR3 is given with its conserved first and last residue. The D gene is left open where the match is weak. Clone size is given for some rows only: seen once, a few or many times, or a class if the clone is expanded.

cdr3_length,j_call,v_call,d_call,clone_size,cdr3_aa,cdr3_nt
13,TRBJ2-7,TRBV5-5,TRBD1,.,CASSLQQTGNEYF,TGTGCCAGCAGCTTGCAACAGACAGGGAATGAGTACTTC
16,TRBJ2-7,TRBV5-1,TRBD2,.,CASSLEGGRARDEQYF,TGCGCCAGCAGCTTGGAAGGCGGGAGGGCCAGGGACGAGCAGTACTTC
16,TRBJ2-3,TRBV2,TRBD2,.,CASSRLAGGQFDTQYF,TGTGCCAGCAGTCGACTAGCGGGGGGGCAGTTCGATACGCAGTATTTT
13,TRBJ2-1,TRBV2,TRBD1,.,CASSQDRVNEQFF,TGTGCCAGCAGTCAAGACAGGGTTAATGAGCAGTTCTTC
14,TRBJ1-1,TRBV7-9,.,.,CASERGRLNTEAFF,TGTGCCAGCGAGCGGGGCAGGTTGAACACTGAAGCTTTCTTT
14,TRBJ2-7,TRBV11-2,.,.,CASSPGAVSYEQYF,TGTGCCAGCAGCCCGGGGGCAGTCTCCTACGAGCAGTACTTC
15,TRBJ2-5,TRBV5-1,TRBD2,.,CASSLTSGFQETQYF,TGCGCCAGCAGCTTGACTAGCGGATTCCAAGAGACCCAGTACTTC
15,TRBJ1-5,TRBV10-3,TRBD1,.,CAISDLGQGNQPQHF,TGTGCCATCAGTGATCTAGGACAGGGCAATCAGCCCCAGCATTTT
12,TRBJ2-3,TRBV7-9,.,.,CASSLSLDTQYF,TGTGCCAGCAGCTTGTCGCTAGATACGCAGTATTTT
16,TRBJ1-4,TRBV7-8,.,.,CASSLSYAELREKLFF,TGTGCCAGCAGCTTAAGTTATGCTGAATTGCGTGAAAAACTGTTTTTT
13,TRBJ1-4,TRBV13,.,.,CASSSDRNEKLFF,TGTGCCAGCAGCTCCGACAGGAATGAAAAACTGTTTTTT
10,TRBJ1-1,TRBV6-1,.,.,CASSTEEAFF,TGTGCCAGCAGCACCGAGGAAGCTTTCTTT
13,TRBJ2-1,TRBV25-1,TRBD1,.,CASSWTGGSEQFF,TGTGCCAGCAGTTGGACAGGGGGATCTGAGCAGTTCTTC
16,TRBJ1-2,TRBV5-6,.,.,CASSLVRGKARYGYTF,TGTGCCAGCAGCTTGGTTCGGGGCAAAGCCAGGTATGGCTACACCTTC
16,TRBJ2-3,TRBV7-2,TRBD2,.,CASSVLAGGATDTQYF,TGTGCCAGCAGCGTTCTAGCGGGAGGAGCCACAGATACGCAGTATTTT
17,TRBJ1-3,TRBV25-1,TRBD1,.,CASSDHRLDRAGNTIYF,TGTGCCAGCAGTGATCATAGACTCGACAGGGCTGGAAACACCATATATTTT
14,TRBJ1-1,TRBV30,TRBD1,.,CAWRWRGLDTEAFF,TGTGCCTGGAGATGGAGGGGGCTCGACACTGAAGCTTTCTTT
15,TRBJ2-1,TRBV19,TRBD1,.,CASSRGQGVGNEQFF,TGTGCCAGTAGTAGAGGACAGGGGGTTGGAAATGAGCAGTTCTTC
19,TRBJ2-2,TRBV9,TRBD2,.,CASSEKTWLAGEFSGELFF,TGTGCCAGCAGCGAGAAAACCTGGCTAGCGGGAGAATTTTCCGGGGAGCTGTTTTTT
14,TRBJ2-2,TRBV6-5,.,.,CASSRDGNTGELFF,TGTGCCAGCAGTCGCGACGGTAACACCGGGGAGCTGTTTTTT
12,TRBJ2-1,TRBV7-2,.,.,CASSLQGNEQFF,TGTGCCAGCAGCTTACAGGGGAATGAGCAGTTCTTC
16,TRBJ1-5,TRBV15,.,.,CATSRDLSRGVQPQHF,TGTGCCACCAGCAGAGACCTATCGAGGGGAGTTCAGCCCCAGCATTTT
13,TRBJ1-2,TRBV10-3,.,.,CAISERQGYGYTF,TGTGCCATCAGTGAGCGGCAGGGGTATGGCTACACCTTC
15,TRBJ2-3,TRBV5-4,TRBD1,once,CASSSQQGATDTQYF,TGTGCCAGCAGCTCACAACAGGGGGCAACAGATACGCAGTATTTT
14,TRBJ2-5,TRBV30,TRBD2,.,CAIGRGGPKETQYF,TGTGCCATCGGGCGGGGGGGCCCGAAAGAGACCCAGTACTTC
13,TRBJ2-2,TRBV7-3,TRBD1,.,CASGQGNTGELFF,TGTGCCAGCGGACAGGGGAACACCGGGGAGCTGTTTTTT
14,TRBJ2-7,TRBV30,.,.,CAWSEQYSSYEQYF,TGTGCCTGGAGTGAACAGTACAGCTCCTACGAGCAGTACTTC
16,TRBJ1-5,TRBV27,.,.,CASSSFQGPSNQPQHF,TGTGCCAGCAGTTCCTTTCAGGGTCCCTCCAATCAGCCCCAGCATTTT
16,TRBJ2-7,TRBV4-3,.,.,CASSQARGRTTYEQYF,TGCGCCAGCAGCCAAGCAAGGGGCAGAACCACCTACGAGCAGTACTTC
14,TRBJ1-5,TRBV6-1,.,.,CASSRDSSNQPQHF,TGTGCCAGCAGTCGAGACAGTAGCAATCAGCCCCAGCATTTT
14,TRBJ2-7,TRBV11-2,TRBD1,.,CASSSRGQGHEQYF,TGTGCCAGCAGCTCACGGGGACAGGGCCACGAGCAGTACTTC
15,TRBJ2-1,TRBV6-5,TRBD2,.,CASRPLAGSFNEQFF,TGTGCCAGCAGACCCCTAGCGGGGAGCTTCAATGAGCAGTTCTTC
13,TRBJ1-6,TRBV28,.,.,CALGGGANSPLHF,TGTGCCCTGGGGGGAGGGGCAAATTCACCCCTCCACTTT
15,TRBJ2-3,TRBV28,.,.,CASSPTVTSTDTQYF,TGTGCCAGCAGTCCCACAGTGACTAGCACAGATACGCAGTATTTT
14,TRBJ1-4,TRBV6-5,.,.,CASSFDPHSEKLFF,TGTGCCAGCAGTTTCGATCCTCATAGTGAAAAACTGTTTTTT
14,TRBJ2-7,TRBV6-1,.,.,CASKTAAFSYEQYF,TGTGCCAGCAAGACGGCAGCTTTCTCCTACGAGCAGTACTTC